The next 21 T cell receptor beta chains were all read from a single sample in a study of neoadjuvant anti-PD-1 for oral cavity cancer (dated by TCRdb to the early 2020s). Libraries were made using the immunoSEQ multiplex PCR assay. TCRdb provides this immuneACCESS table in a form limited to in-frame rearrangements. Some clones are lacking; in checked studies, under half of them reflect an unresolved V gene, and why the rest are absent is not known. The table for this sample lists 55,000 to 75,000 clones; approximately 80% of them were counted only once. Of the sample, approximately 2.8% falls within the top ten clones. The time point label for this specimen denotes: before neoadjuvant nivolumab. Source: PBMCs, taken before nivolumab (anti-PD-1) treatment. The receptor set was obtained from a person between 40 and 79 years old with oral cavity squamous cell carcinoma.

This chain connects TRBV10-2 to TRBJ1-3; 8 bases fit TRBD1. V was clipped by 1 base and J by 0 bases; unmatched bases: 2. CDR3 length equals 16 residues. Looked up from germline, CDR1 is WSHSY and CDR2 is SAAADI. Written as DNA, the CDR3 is TGCGCCAGCAGTGAGTGGGGACAGGCCTCTGGAAACACCATATATTTT. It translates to CASSEWGQASGNTIYF.

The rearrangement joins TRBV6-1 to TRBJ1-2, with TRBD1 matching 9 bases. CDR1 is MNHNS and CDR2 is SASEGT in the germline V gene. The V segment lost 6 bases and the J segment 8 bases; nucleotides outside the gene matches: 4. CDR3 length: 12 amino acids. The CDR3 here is CASRLTGGGYTF. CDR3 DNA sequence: TGTGCCAGCAGACTCACAGGGGGCGGCTACACCTTC.

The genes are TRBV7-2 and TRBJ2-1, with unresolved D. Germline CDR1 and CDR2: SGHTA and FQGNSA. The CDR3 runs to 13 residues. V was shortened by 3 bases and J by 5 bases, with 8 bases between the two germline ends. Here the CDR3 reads CASSFQPDNEQFF. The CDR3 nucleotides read TGTGCCAGCAGCTTCCAGCCCGACAATGAGCAGTTCTTC.

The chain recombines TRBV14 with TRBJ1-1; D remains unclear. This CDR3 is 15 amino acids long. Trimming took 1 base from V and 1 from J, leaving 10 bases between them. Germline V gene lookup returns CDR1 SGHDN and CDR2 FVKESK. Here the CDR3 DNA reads TGTGCCAGCAGCCAAGTCTCCGGATCGAACACTGAAGCTTTCTTT. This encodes CASSQVSGSNTEAFF.

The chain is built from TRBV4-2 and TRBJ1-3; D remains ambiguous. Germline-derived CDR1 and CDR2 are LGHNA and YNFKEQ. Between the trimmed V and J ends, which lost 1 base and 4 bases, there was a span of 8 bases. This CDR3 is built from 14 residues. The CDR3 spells CASSQGQNGNTIYF. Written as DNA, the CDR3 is TGTGCCAGCAGCCAAGGACAAAACGGAAACACCATATATTTT.

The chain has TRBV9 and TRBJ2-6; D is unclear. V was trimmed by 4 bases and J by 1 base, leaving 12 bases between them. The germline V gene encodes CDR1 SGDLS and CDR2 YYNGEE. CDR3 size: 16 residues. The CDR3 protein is CASSSRILSGANVLTF. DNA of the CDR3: TGTGCCAGCAGCTCTAGAATCCTTTCTGGGGCCAACGTCCTGACTTTC.

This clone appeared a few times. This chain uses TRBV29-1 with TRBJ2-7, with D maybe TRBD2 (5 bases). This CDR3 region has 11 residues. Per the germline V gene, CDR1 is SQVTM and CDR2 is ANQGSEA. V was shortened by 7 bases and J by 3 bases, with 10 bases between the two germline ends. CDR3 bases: TGCAGCGGACTACAAGGCTACGAGCAGTACTTC. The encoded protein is CSGLQGYEQYF.

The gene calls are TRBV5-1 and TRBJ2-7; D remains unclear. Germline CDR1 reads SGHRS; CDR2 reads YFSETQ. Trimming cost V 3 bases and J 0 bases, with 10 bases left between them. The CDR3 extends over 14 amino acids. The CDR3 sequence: CASSSEESSYEQYF. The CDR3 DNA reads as TGCGCCAGCAGCTCAGAGGAATCCTCCTACGAGCAGTACTTC.

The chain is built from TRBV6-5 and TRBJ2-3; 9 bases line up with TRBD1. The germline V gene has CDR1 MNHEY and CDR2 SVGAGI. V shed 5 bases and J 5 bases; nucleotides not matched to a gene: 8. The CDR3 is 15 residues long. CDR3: CASSPPRQGEDTQYF. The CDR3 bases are TGTGCCAGCAGTCCACCTCGACAGGGGGAAGATACGCAGTATTTT.

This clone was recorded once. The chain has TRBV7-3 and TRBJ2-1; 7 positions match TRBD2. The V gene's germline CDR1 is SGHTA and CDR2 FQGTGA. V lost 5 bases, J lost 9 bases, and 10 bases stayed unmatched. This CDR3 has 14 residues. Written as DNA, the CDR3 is TGTGCCAGCAGCCAGGGACTACTAGGTTCTGAGCAGTTCTTC. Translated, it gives CASSQGLLGSEQFF.

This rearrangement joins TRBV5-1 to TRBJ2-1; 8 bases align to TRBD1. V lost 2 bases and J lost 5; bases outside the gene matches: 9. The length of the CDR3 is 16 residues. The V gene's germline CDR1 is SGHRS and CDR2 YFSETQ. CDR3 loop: CASSFLTGAGDNEQFF. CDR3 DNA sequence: TGCGCCAGCAGCTTTTTGACAGGGGCCGGGGACAATGAGCAGTTCTTC.

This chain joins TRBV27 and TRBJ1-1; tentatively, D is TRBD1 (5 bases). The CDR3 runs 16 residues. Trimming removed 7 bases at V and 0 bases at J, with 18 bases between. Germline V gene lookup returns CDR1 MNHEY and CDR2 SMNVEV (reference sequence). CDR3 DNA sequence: TGTGCCAGCACAAGCTCGGGGCAGAGTATGAACACTGAAGCTTTCTTT. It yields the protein CASTSSGQSMNTEAFF.

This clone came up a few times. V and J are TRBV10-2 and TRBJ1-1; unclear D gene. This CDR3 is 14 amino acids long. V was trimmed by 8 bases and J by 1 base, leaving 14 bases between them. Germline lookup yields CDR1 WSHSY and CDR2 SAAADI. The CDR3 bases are TGCGCCAGCGGATATCAAGACACGAACACTGAAGCTTTCTTT. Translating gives CASGYQDTNTEAFF.

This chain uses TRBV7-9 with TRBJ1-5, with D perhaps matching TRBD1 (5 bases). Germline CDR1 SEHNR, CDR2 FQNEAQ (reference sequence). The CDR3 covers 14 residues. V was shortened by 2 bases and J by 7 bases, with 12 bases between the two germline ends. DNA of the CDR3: TGTGCCAGCAGCTTAAATGGGGACTTCCAGCCCCAGCATTTT. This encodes CASSLNGDFQPQHF.

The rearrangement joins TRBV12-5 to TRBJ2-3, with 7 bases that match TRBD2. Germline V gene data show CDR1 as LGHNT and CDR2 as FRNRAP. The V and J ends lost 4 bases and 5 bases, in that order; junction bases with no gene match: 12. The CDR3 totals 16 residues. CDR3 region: CASGSRTSLIGDTQYF. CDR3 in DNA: TGTGCTAGTGGTTCACGGACTAGTTTAATAGGAGATACGCAGTATTTT.

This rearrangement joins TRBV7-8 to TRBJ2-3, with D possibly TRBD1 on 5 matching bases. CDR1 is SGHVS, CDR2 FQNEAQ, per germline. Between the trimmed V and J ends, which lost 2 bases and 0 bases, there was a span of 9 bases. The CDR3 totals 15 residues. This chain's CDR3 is CASSLKGFSTDTQYF. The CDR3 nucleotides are TGTGCCAGCAGCTTAAAGGGGTTTAGCACAGATACGCAGTATTTT.

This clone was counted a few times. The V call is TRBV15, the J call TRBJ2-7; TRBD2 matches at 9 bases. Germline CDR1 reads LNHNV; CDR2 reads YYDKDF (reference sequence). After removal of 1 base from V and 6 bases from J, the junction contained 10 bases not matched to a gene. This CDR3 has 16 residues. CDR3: CATSRGIAGVGGEQYF. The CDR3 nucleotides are TGTGCCACCAGCAGAGGTATAGCGGGAGTCGGGGGCGAGCAGTACTTC.

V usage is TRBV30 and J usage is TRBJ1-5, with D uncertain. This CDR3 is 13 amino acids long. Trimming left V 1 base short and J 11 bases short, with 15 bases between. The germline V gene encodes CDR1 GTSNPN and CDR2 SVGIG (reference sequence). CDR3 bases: TGTGCCTGGAGTGAATCTGACCGCGGGTCCCAGCATTTT. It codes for CAWSESDRGSQHF.

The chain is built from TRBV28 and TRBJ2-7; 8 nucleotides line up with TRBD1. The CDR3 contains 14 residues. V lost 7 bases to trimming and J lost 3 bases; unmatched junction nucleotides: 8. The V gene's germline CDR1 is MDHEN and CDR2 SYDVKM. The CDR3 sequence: CASNPGQAFYEQYF. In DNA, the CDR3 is TGTGCCAGCAACCCGGGACAGGCATTCTACGAGCAGTACTTC.

The CDR3 loop reads CASSVVATGGSGELFF. The CDR3 nucleotides read TGTGCCAGCAGCGTAGTGGCGACAGGGGGGTCCGGGGAGCTGTTTTTT. The rearrangement uses TRBV9 and TRBJ2-2; 9 bases line up with TRBD1. Germline-derived CDR1 and CDR2 are SGDLS and YYNGEE. The CDR3 runs 16 residues. V trimming: 0 bases; J trimming: 6 bases; junction bases outside the gene matches: 6.

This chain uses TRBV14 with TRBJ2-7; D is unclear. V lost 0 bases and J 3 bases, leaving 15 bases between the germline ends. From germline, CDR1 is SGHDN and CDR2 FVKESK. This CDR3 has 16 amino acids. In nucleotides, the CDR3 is TGTGCCAGCAGCCAAGATTACCGGTATGGGTACTACGAGCAGTACTTC. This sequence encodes CASSQDYRYGYYEQYF.